The sequence of this T cell receptor (beta chain) was determined in a study of cytomegalovirus exposure and HLA in healthy donors. Study conclusions and caveats: A few CMV-associated chains were confirmed in vitro to be specific for CMV antigens. TCR sequences were mostly rare, though some public TCRs occurred in many donors.

Donors were drawn from the approximately 120-subject validation cohort, separate from the 666-subject first cohort. As for this clone: Its antigen is not known.

Sequenced by immunoSEQ multiplex PCR; TCRdb stores in-frame clones only, minus some. This sample yields 150,000 to 200,000 clones, of which more than 75% are seen a single time; roughly 1.5% belongs to the top ten. The CDR3 loop spans 15 amino acids. Trimming stripped 2 bases from V and 0 bases from J, with 10 bases between. The germline CDR1 and CDR2 sequences are KGHSH and LQKENI. Specimen: PBMCs. This TCR derives from a woman aged 18-30 years in good health and CMV-seronegative. The rearrangement uses TRBV18 and TRBJ1-2; D might be TRBD1 (5 bases). CDR3: CASSPMDTTNYGYTF. The CDR3 DNA reads as TGTGCCAGCTCACCAATGGACACCACTAACTATGGCTACACCTTC.